This passage covers 6 T cell receptor beta chains from one sample sequenced in a study of T cell repertoires in cytomegalovirus infection. These receptors' antigens are unknown. Each CDR3 protein gets one entry after TCRdb re-called the reads with MiXCR. The sample shows about a million distinct CDR3 sequences, approximately 30% of them seen only once. This sample comprised cultured CD8+ T cells from PBMCs, obtained from culture after CMV antigen stimulation. The receptors originated from a human donor in good health (CMV status not recorded). Some clones in this sample may be carry-over from other donors' samples.

In regard to this clonotype: This clone may be a read error of a much larger clone one base away. This chain's CDR3 is CASSEKQGPITYEQYF. The CDR3 coding sequence is TGTGCCAGCAGCGAAAAACAGGGGCCTATCACCTACGAGCAGTACTTC. This chain joins TRBV7-9 and TRBJ2-7, with 7 bases that match TRBD1. This CDR3 is built from 16 residues. From germline, CDR1 is SEHNR and CDR2 FQNEAQ (reference sequence). Losses at the gene ends were 5 bases for V and 2 bases for J; bases not matched to a gene: 12.

This chain joins TRBV7-3 and TRBJ1-4, with TRBD1 matching over 7 bases. Germline V CDR1 and CDR2: SGHTA, FQGTGA. V lost 6 bases, J lost 7 bases, and 8 bases stayed unmatched. This CDR3 contains 14 residues. CDR3 DNA sequence: TGTGCCAGCAGTGCAGGGGGTACGGGTGAAAAACTGTTTTTT. Translated, it gives CASSAGGTGEKLFF.

The CDR3 coding sequence is TGTGCCAGCCAAGTAGTTAGGAGTCATGGCTACACCTTC. This gives the protein CASQVVRSHGYTF. V is TRBV6-2 or TRBV6-3 and J is TRBJ1-2; D gene uncertain. Trimming removed 8 bases from V and 6 bases from J, with 16 bases in between. The germline gives CDR1 MNHEY, CDR2 SVGEGT. The CDR3 runs to 13 residues.

This clonotype has a handful of counts. The chain joins TRBV27 to TRBJ1-1; TRBD1 might be the D (5 bases). This CDR3 region has 13 residues. With 2 bases removed from V and 7 bases from J, the gap between germline ends came to 11 bases. Looked up from germline, CDR1 is MNHEY and CDR2 is SMNVEV (reference sequence). The CDR3 nucleotides read TGTGCCAGCAGTTTAAGGCCAGGGCGTGAAGCTTTCTTT. Translated, it gives CASSLRPGREAFF.

This rearrangement joins TRBV7-8 to TRBJ1-4, with D possibly matching TRBD1 (6 bases). V was trimmed by 7 bases and J by 4 bases, leaving 13 bases between them. The germline CDR1 and CDR2 sequences are SGHVS and FQNEAQ. This CDR3 has 14 amino acids. In nucleotides, the CDR3 is TGTGCCAGCACAAGGACAGCAAGTAATGAAAAACTGTTTTTT. As protein: CASTRTASNEKLFF.

This clonotype has at least ten counts. V gene TRBV18 combines with J gene TRBJ2-7; D is uncertain. The V gene lost 8 bases and the J gene lost 0 bases, with 11 bases spanning the gap. The germline V gene encodes CDR1 KGHSH and CDR2 LQKENI. The CDR3 has 13 amino acids. CDR3 region: CASSSSDSYEQYV. CDR3 nucleotides: TGTGCCAGCAGCTCCAGCGACTCCTACGAGCAGTACGTC.